The 15 T cell receptor beta chains presented below share a single source sample, sequenced in a study of blood T cell repertoires in COVID-19. Repertoires were generated with immunoSEQ multiplex PCR, while TCRdb's copy carries only in-frame clones and drops some. The sample records 60,000 to 85,000 clones, approximately 86% being singletons. Specimen: peripheral blood. These receptors originate from a human donor in a cohort sampled during active COVID-19.

This sequence joins TRBV18 and TRBJ1-4; TRBD1 matches 7 bases. CDR3 size: 16 residues. Trimming took 3 bases from V and 8 from J; bases not matched to a gene: 12. Germline loops: CDR1 KGHSH, CDR2 LQKENI. CDR3 sequence: CASSPRQGAGEEKLFF. DNA of the CDR3: TGTGCCAGCTCACCTCGACAGGGAGCAGGGGAGGAAAAACTGTTTTTT.

This clone showed up just a few times. V is TRBV3-1 (or the pseudogene TRBV3-2) and J is TRBJ2-7; 10 positions agree with TRBD2. Losses at the gene ends were 1 base for V and 5 bases for J; bases not matched to a gene: 5. Germline V gene data show CDR1 as LGHDT and CDR2 as YNNKEL (reference sequence). This CDR3 is 15 amino acids long. The CDR3 coding sequence is TGTGCCAGCAGCCAAGCTAGCGGGAGCGTCAACGAGCAGTACTTC. The encoded protein is CASSQASGSVNEQYF.

On this clone: Other DNA sequences in the sample encode the same CDR3. The chain carries TRBV18 and TRBJ1-4; D not certain. From germline, CDR1 is KGHSH and CDR2 LQKENI. V lost 2 bases, J lost 0 bases, and 4 bases lay in between. The CDR3 spans 14 residues. This CDR3 reads CASSPGATNEKLFF. CDR3 DNA sequence: TGTGCCAGCTCACCAGGAGCAACTAATGAAAAACTGTTTTTT.

The chain is built from TRBV19 and TRBJ1-1; the match to TRBD1 covers 9 bases. Germline V gene lookup returns CDR1 LNHDA and CDR2 SQIVND (reference sequence). The CDR3 extends over 14 amino acids. Losses at the gene ends were 4 bases for V and 1 base for J; bases not matched to a gene: 1. CDR3 coding DNA: TGTGCCAGTAGTAAGGGACAGGGGAACACTGAAGCTTTCTTT. It encodes CASSKGQGNTEAFF.

The chain links TRBV18 to TRBJ2-5, with TRBD1 matching 7 bases. J was trimmed by 5 bases and V by 2 bases; bases with no gene match: 8. The CDR3 runs to 15 residues. Looked up from germline, CDR1 is KGHSH and CDR2 is LQKENI. The chain's CDR3 is CASSPNRGPHETQYF. Here the CDR3 DNA reads TGTGCCAGCTCACCAAACAGGGGACCCCACGAGACCCAGTACTTC.

CDR3 sequence (DNA): TGCAGCGCCGACCGTGACAGGGGGGAGAATGAGCAGTTCTTC. Translating gives CSADRDRGENEQFF. The chain joins TRBV29-1 to TRBJ2-1, with TRBD1 identical over 9 bases. The V gene's germline CDR1 is SQVTM and CDR2 ANQGSEA. Trimming at V came to 7 bases and at J to 7 bases, leaving 11 bases not matched to a gene. This CDR3 has 14 amino acids.

The chain joins TRBV3-1 (or the pseudogene TRBV3-2) to TRBJ2-7; 7 bases are a match to TRBD2. V was pared by 4 bases and J by 3 bases, with 6 bases of the junction left unmatched. This CDR3 spans 14 amino acids. Germline CDR1 is LGHDT and CDR2 is YNNKEL (reference sequence). The CDR3 DNA sequence: TGTGCCAGCAGCCCGGGAGGTTCGTTCTACGAGCAGTACTTC. Protein sequence: CASSPGGSFYEQYF.

This clone has just a few counts. This chain uses TRBV7-9 with TRBJ2-1; TRBD1 agrees at 8 bases. Looked up from germline, CDR1 is SEHNR and CDR2 is FQNEAQ (reference sequence). With 3 bases clipped from V and 6 bases from J, the junction kept 13 bases outside the gene matches. This CDR3 region has 17 residues. The CDR3 region has the DNA TGTGCCAGCAGCTTTGGGACAGGTTTCCCTTGGTTCAATGAGCAGTTCTTC. Amino acid sequence: CASSFGTGFPWFNEQFF.

The chain links TRBV28 to TRBJ1-4; D is undetermined. The CDR3 consists of 14 residues. The V end lost 6 bases, the J end lost 8 bases, and 16 bases lay between the germline ends. Germline assignment: CDR1 MDHEN and CDR2 SYDVKM. The CDR3 DNA sequence: TGTGCCAGCAGACCTCCGCTTGGAGGCGAAAAACTGTTTTTT. Translation gives CASRPPLGGEKLFF.

The J gene is TRBJ2-7, the V gene TRBV3-1 (or the pseudogene TRBV3-2); TRBD1 might be the D (6 bases). CDR3 length: 14 residues. CDR1 is LGHDT and CDR2 is YNNKEL in the germline V gene (reference sequence). Between the trimmed V and J ends, which lost 0 bases and 2 bases, there was a span of 8 bases. CDR3 nucleotide sequence: TGTGCCAGCAGCCAAGAGGACAGAACCTACGAGCAGTACTTC. It specifies CASSQEDRTYEQYF.

The J gene is TRBJ1-3, the V gene TRBV7-2; D may be TRBD1 (5 bases). This CDR3 region has 13 residues. Trimming took off 5 bases at V and 4 bases at J, with 9 bases between the two ends. Per the germline V gene, CDR1 is SGHTA and CDR2 is FQGNSA. DNA for the CDR3: TGTGCCAGCAGCGTGAGACAGGGAAACACCATATATTTT. Protein product: CASSVRQGNTIYF.

The chain has TRBV6-5 and TRBJ1-1; no clear D. Germline CDR1 reads MNHEY; CDR2 reads SVGAGI. With 4 bases removed from V and 8 bases from J, the gap between germline ends came to 11 bases. CDR3 length: 12 amino acids. CDR3 region: CASSSPGQEAFF. CDR3 coding DNA: TGTGCCAGCAGTTCACCAGGTCAGGAAGCTTTCTTT.

The rearrangement links TRBV5-1 to TRBJ2-7, with 9 positions matching TRBD1. Germline V gene sequence: CDR1 SGHRS, CDR2 YFSETQ. CDR3 length: 14 residues. V lost 2 bases, J lost 2 bases, and 2 bases stayed unmatched. Here the CDR3 reads CASSFGTGPYEQYF. CDR3 in DNA: TGCGCCAGCAGCTTCGGGACAGGGCCCTACGAGCAGTACTTC.

CDR3 amino acids: CASTFGGAGELFF. Here the CDR3 DNA reads TGTGCCAGCACCTTTGGCGGGGCCGGGGAGCTGTTTTTT. V usage is TRBV5-6 and J usage is TRBJ2-2; TRBD2 might be the D (6 bases). This CDR3 is built from 13 residues. CDR1 SGHDT and CDR2 YYEEEE come from the germline V gene. V gave up 6 bases and J gave up 6 bases, with 12 bases separating them. Looking up the rest from reference TRBV5-6 and TRBJ2-2 gives the full variable domain: DAGVTQSPTHLIKTRGQQVTLRCSPKSGHDTVSWYQQALGQGPQFIFQYYEEEERQRGNFPDRFSGHQFPNYSSELNVNALLLGDSALYLCASTFGGAGELFFGEGSRLTVL.

The V gene is TRBV5-4, the J gene TRBJ2-5, with 7 bases fitting TRBD2. The CDR3 extends over 17 amino acids. V lost 4 bases to trimming and J lost 1 base; unmatched junction nucleotides: 13. CDR1 and CDR2 from the germline V gene are SGHNT and YYREEE (reference sequence). CDR3 in DNA: TGTGCCAGCAGCCCCCGCCCTAGCGGCCAAGGCCAAGAGACCCAGTACTTC. Its translation: CASSPRPSGQGQETQYF. The complete variable domain, with remaining parts taken from reference TRBV5-4 and TRBJ2-5, reads ETGVTQSPTHLIKTRGQQVTLRCSSQSGHNTVSWYQQALGQGPQFIFQYYREEENGRGNFPPRFSGLQFPNYSSELNVNALELDDSALYLCASSPRPSGQGQETQYFGPGTRLLVL.